The following is a T cell receptor (beta chain) sequence with its context. This entry comes from a study of blood T cell repertoires in COVID-19. Whole-study context: Specimens from acute and convalescent COVID-19 originated in the United States, Italy and Spain. From T cells, B-cell-depleted T cells, or PBMCs came the material, which was cDNA or gDNA.

Methods used by the authors: Amplified reference gene primers provided the basis for estimating nucleated cell counts. Assay: immunoSEQ multiplex PCR; the TCRdb copy retains only in-frame clones and omits some. V, J and clone size are taken as reported in that table, and D and trimming were inferred from the DNA itself. The table lists about 90,000 clones, more than 75% of them singletons. The CDR3 consists of 14 residues. Trimming stripped 2 bases from V and 2 bases from J, with 8 bases between. Germline V gene lookup returns CDR1 SGHRS and CDR2 YFSETQ. This sequence originates from a man in his sixties or seventies with acute or convalescent COVID-19. This chain uses TRBV5-1 with TRBJ2-4; D is unclear. Sample: peripheral blood. DNA for the CDR3: TGCGCCAGCAGCTTCGGCGGCTCCAAAAACATTCAGTACTTC. Protein sequence: CASSFGGSKNIQYF. Filled out from reference TRBV5-1 and TRBJ2-4, the complete variable domain reads KAGVTQTPRYLIKTRGQQVTLSCSPISGHRSVSWYQQTPGQGLQFLFEYFSETQRNKGNFPGRFSGRQFSNSRSEMNVSTLELGDSALYLCASSFGGSKNIQYFGAGTRLSVL.